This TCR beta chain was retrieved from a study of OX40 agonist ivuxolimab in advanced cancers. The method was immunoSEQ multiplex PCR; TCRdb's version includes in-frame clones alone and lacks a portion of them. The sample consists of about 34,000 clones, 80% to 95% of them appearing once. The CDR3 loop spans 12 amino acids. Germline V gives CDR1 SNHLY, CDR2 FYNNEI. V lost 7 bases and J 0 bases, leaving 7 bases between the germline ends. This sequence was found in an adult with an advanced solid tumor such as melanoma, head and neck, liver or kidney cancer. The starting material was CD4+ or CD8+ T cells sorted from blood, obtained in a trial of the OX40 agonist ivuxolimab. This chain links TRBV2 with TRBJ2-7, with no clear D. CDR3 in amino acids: CASTESSYEQYF. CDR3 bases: TGTGCCAGCACGGAGAGCTCCTACGAGCAGTACTTC.